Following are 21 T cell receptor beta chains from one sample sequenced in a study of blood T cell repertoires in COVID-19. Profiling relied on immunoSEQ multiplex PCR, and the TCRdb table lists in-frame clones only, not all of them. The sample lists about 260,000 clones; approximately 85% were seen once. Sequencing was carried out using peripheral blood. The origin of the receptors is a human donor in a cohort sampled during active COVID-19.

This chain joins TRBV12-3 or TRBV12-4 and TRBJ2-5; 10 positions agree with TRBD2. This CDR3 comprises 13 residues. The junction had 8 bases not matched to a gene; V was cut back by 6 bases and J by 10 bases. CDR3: CASSPSGSGIQYF. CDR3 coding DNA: TGTGCCAGCAGCCCTAGCGGGAGTGGTATCCAGTACTTC.

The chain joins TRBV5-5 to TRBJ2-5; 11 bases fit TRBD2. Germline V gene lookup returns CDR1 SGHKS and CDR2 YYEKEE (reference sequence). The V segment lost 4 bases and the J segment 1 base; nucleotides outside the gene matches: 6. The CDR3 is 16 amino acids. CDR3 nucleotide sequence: TGTGCCAGCAGCAGGTTACTAGCGGGAGCCCAAGAGACCCAGTACTTC. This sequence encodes CASSRLLAGAQETQYF.

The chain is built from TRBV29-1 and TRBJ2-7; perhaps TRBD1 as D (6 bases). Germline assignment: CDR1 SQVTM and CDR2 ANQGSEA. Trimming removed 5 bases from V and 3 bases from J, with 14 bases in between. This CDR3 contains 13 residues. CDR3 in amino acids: CSVSDSPLYEQYF. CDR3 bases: TGCAGCGTTTCGGACAGCCCCCTCTACGAGCAGTACTTC.

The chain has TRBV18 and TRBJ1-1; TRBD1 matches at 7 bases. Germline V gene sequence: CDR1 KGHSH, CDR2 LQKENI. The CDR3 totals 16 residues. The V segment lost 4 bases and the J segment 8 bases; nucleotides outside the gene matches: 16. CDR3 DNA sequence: TGTGCCAGCTCACGGATTCATTCGGAGACAGGGACCGAAGCTTTCTTT. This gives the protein CASSRIHSETGTEAFF.

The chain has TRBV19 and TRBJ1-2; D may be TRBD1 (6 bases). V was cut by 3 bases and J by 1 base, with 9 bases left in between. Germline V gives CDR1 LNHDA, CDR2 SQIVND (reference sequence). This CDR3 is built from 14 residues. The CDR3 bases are TGTGCCAGTAGTATTCCGGACAGTAACTATGGCTACACCTTC. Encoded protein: CASSIPDSNYGYTF.

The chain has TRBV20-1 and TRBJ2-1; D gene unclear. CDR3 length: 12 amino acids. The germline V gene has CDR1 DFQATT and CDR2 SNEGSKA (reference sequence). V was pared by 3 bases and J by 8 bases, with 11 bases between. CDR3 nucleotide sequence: TGCAGTGCTAGTGCAAATACTGATGAGCAGTTCTTC. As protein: CSASANTDEQFF.

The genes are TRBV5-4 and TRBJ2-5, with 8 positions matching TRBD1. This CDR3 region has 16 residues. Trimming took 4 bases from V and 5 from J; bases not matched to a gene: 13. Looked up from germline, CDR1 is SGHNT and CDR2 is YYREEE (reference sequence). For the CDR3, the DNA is TGTGCCAGCAGCCCCCCAGGAGGACAGGGTGGGGAGACCCAGTACTTC. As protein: CASSPPGGQGGETQYF.

In DNA, the CDR3 is TGTGCCAGCAGCTTCCGGGTCTCCTACACCTTC. As protein: CASSFRVSYTF. The chain recombines TRBV5-8 with TRBJ1-2, with no clear D. The CDR3 contains 11 residues. Germline CDR1 is SGHTS and CDR2 is YDEGEE. V lost 2 bases and J lost 10, with 9 bases in between. The complete variable domain, with remaining parts taken from reference TRBV5-8 and TRBJ1-2, reads EAGVTQSPTHLIKTRGQQATLRCSPISGHTSVYWYQQALGLGLQFLLWYDEGEERNRGNFPPRFSGRQFPNYSSELNVNALELEDSALYLCASSFRVSYTFGSGTRLTVV.

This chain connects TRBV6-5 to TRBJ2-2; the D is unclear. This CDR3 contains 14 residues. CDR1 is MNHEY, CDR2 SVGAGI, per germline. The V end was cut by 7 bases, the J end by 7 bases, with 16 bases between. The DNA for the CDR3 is TGTGCCAGCAAAGGATTTACGGGTTTCGGGGAGCTGTTTTTT. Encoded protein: CASKGFTGFGELFF.

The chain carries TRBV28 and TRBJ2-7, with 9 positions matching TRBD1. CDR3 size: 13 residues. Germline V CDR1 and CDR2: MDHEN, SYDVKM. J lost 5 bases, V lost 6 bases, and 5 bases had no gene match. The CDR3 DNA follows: TGTGCCAGCAGGAGGGACAGGGTGGACGAGCAGTACTTC. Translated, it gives CASRRDRVDEQYF.

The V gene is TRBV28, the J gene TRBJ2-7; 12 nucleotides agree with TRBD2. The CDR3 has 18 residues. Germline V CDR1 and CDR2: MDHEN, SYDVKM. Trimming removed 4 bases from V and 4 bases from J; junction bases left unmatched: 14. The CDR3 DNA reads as TGTGCCAGCAGTTGGAGGGCGCGCCGACTAGCGGGAGAGTACGAGCAGTACTTC. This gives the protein CASSWRARRLAGEYEQYF. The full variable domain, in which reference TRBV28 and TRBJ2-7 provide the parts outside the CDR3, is DVKVTQSSRYLVKRTGEKVFLECVQDMDHENMFWYRQDPGLGLRLIYFSYDVKMKEKGDIPEGYSVSREKKERFSLILESASTNQTSMYLCASSWRARRLAGEYEQYFGPGTRLTVT.

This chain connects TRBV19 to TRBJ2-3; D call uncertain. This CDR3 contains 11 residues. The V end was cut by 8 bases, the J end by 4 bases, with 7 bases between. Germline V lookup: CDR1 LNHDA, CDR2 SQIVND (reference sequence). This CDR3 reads CASGEADTQYF. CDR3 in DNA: TGTGCCAGTGGCGAGGCAGATACGCAGTATTTT.

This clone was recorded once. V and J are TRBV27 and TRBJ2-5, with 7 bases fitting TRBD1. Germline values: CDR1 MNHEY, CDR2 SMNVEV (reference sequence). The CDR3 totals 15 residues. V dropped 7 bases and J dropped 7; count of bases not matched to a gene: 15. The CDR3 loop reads CASNPTGERVGTQYF. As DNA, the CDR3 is TGTGCCAGCAATCCCACAGGGGAAAGGGTTGGGACCCAGTACTTC.

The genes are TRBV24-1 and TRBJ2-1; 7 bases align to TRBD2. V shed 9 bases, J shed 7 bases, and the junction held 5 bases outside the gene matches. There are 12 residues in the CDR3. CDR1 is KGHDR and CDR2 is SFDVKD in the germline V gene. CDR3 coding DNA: TGTGCCACCGGACTAGACGGTAATGAGCAGTTCTTC. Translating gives CATGLDGNEQFF.

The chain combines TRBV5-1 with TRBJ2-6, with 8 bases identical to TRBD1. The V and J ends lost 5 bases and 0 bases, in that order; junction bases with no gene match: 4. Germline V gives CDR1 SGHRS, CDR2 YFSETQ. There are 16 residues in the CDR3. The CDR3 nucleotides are TGCGCCAGCAGGGACAGGGAAATCTCTGGGGCCAACGTCCTGACTTTC. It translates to CASRDREISGANVLTF.

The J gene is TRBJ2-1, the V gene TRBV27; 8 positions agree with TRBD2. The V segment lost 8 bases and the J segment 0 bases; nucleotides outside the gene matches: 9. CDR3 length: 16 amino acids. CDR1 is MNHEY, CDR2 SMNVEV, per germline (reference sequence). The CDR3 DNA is TGTGCCAGCGGGGGTGGTCTAGCGGGCTCCTACAATGAGCAGTTCTTC. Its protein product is CASGGGLAGSYNEQFF.

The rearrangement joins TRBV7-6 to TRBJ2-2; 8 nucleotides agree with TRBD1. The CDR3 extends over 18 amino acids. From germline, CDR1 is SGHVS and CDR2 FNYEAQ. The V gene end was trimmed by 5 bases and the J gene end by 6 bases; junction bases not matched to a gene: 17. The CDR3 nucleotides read TGTGCCAGCAGCACTAGGCCTGGGACAGGAGAATGGGCCGGGGAGCTGTTTTTT. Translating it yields CASSTRPGTGEWAGELFF.

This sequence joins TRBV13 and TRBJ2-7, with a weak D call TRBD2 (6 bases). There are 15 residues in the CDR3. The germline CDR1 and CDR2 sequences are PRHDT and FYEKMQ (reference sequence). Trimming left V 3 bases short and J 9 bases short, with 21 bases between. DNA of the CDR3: TGTGCCAGCAGCTTTCGTACGGGACGGGAGAAGGGGCAGTACTTC. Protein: CASSFRTGREKGQYF.

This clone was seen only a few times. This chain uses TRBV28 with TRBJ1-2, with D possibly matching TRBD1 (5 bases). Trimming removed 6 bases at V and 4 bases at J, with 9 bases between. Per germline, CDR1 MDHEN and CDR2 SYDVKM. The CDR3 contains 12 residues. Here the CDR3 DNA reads TGTGCCAGCAGCCGACAGTCCTATGGCTACACCTTC. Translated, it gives CASSRQSYGYTF.

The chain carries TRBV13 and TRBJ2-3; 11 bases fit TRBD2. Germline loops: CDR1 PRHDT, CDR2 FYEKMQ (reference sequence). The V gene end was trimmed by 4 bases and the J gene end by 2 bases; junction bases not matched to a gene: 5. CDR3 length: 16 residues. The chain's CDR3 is CASSSRTSGHTDTQYF. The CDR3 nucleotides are TGTGCCAGCAGCTCTCGGACTAGCGGGCACACAGATACGCAGTATTTT.

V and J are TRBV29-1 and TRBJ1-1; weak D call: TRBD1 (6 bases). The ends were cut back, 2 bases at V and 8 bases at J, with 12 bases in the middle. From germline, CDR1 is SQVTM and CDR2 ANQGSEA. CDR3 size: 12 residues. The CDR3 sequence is CSVERTVPEAFF. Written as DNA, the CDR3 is TGCAGCGTTGAAAGGACAGTCCCAGAAGCTTTCTTT.